Below, 27 T cell receptor beta chains from the same sample are listed, as sequenced in a study of cytomegalovirus exposure and HLA in healthy donors. PCR used 60 Vbeta primers and 13 Jbeta primers. Sequenced by immunoSEQ multiplex PCR; TCRdb stores in-frame clones only, minus some. There are about 200,000 clones in the sample; less than 85% occur only once, and around 0.63% lies in the top ten. Material: PBMCs. Receptors were obtained from a man younger than 35 in good health and CMV-seronegative.

V is TRBV7-2 and J is TRBJ1-1, with unresolved D. This CDR3 region has 13 residues. Per germline, CDR1 SGHTA and CDR2 FQGNSA. Between the trimmed V and J ends, which lost 2 bases and 0 bases, there was a span of 4 bases. CDR3 nucleotides: TGTGCCAGCAGCTTAACGGTGAACACTGAAGCTTTCTTT. Residues: CASSLTVNTEAFF.

The J gene is TRBJ2-7, the V gene TRBV15, with a tentative D call TRBD2 (6 bases). CDR1 LNHNV and CDR2 YYDKDF come from the germline V gene (reference sequence). V lost 0 bases and J 6 bases, leaving 15 bases between the germline ends. There are 15 residues in the CDR3. The DNA for the CDR3 is TGTGCCACCAGCAGAGATGCCCGGGGGTCTGTCGAGCAGTACTTC. Encoded protein: CATSRDARGSVEQYF.

This clone was found a few times. The CDR3 region is CASGLGQGSEQFF. The CDR3 coding sequence is TGTGCCAGTGGACTTGGACAGGGCAGTGAGCAGTTCTTC. This rearrangement joins TRBV6-1 to TRBJ2-1; TRBD1 matches at 8 bases. The germline CDR1 and CDR2 sequences are MNHNS and SASEGT. The trim removed 9 bases at V and 9 bases at J, leaving 10 bases unmatched. The CDR3 extends over 13 amino acids.

As concerns this clone: A junction boundary mismatches the germline segment, possibly from a read error. The gene calls are TRBV7-9 and TRBJ2-2; D gene unclear. The CDR3 consists of 13 residues. Germline CDR1 reads SEHNR; CDR2 reads FQNEAQ (reference sequence). The CDR3 reads CSSSVQRSGELFF. In DNA, the CDR3 is TGTTCCAGCAGCGTCCAGAGGTCCGGGGAGCTGTTTTTT. Filled out from reference TRBV7-9 and TRBJ2-2, the complete variable domain reads DTGVSQNPRHKITKRGQNVTFRCDPISEHNRLYWYRQTLGQGPEFLTYFQNEAQLEKSRLLSDRFSAERPKGSFSTLEIQRTEQGDSAMYLCSSSVQRSGELFFGEGSRLTVL.

V gene TRBV7-3 combines with J gene TRBJ2-1; perhaps TRBD2 as D (5 bases). Germline assignment: CDR1 SGHTA and CDR2 FQGTGA. The CDR3 sequence is 16 residues long. The V and J ends lost 5 bases and 2 bases respectively, with 16 bases between them. CDR3 sequence reads: CASSPLGALPYNEQFF. The CDR3 nucleotides are TGTGCCAGCAGCCCCTTGGGAGCGTTACCCTACAATGAGCAGTTCTTC.

As concerns this clone: This sample includes further DNA sequences coding for the same CDR3. CDR3 sequence (DNA): TGTGCCAGCACCTTGAACACTGAAGCTTTCTTT. Translation: CASTLNTEAFF. The rearrangement joins TRBV28 to TRBJ1-1; D is uncertain. There are 11 residues in the CDR3. Germline assignment: CDR1 MDHEN and CDR2 SYDVKM. The ends were cut back, 7 bases at V and 0 bases at J, with 3 bases in the middle.

This rearrangement joins TRBV7-3 to TRBJ2-3; D is uncertain. V shed 5 bases and J shed 2 bases, with 14 bases lying between them. The CDR3 length is 15 residues. CDR1 and CDR2 from the germline V gene are SGHTA and FQGTGA. DNA of the CDR3: TGTGCCAGCAGCCCTGGGCATTTAAACACAGATACGCAGTATTTT. Its translation is CASSPGHLNTDTQYF. Complete variable domain (other parts from reference TRBV7-3 and TRBJ2-3): GAGVSQTPSNKVTEKGKYVELRCDPISGHTALYWYRQSLGQGPEFLIYFQGTGAADDSGLPNDRFFAVRPEGSVSTLKIQRTERGDSAVYLCASSPGHLNTDTQYFGPGTRLTVL.

The chain combines TRBV29-1 with TRBJ1-1, with D tentatively TRBD1 (5 bases). Germline lookup yields CDR1 SQVTM and CDR2 ANQGSEA. This CDR3 has 13 amino acids. Trimming took off 2 bases at V and 0 bases at J, with 7 bases between the two ends. The CDR3 nucleotides are TGCAGCGTTGAACCGGACATGAACACTGAAGCTTTCTTT. It is translated as CSVEPDMNTEAFF.

This chain links TRBV4-1 with TRBJ1-6, with 7 bases aligning to TRBD1. Germline V gene sequence: CDR1 MGHRA, CDR2 YSYEKL. The junction had 13 bases not matched to a gene; V was cut back by 5 bases and J by 0 bases. The CDR3 consists of 19 residues. The CDR3, as DNA: TGCGCCAGCAGCTCTCGACAGGGTCCTTTGAGCTCCTATAATTCACCCCTCCACTTT. Its protein is CASSSRQGPLSSYNSPLHF.

With respect to this clone: Other DNA sequences in this specimen translate into the identical CDR3. V gene TRBV4-1 combines with J gene TRBJ1-5, with 10 bases lining up with TRBD1. This CDR3 comprises 14 residues. V lost 3 bases, J lost 4 bases, and 0 bases stayed unmatched. Germline V gene sequence: CDR1 MGHRA, CDR2 YSYEKL. CDR3 protein: CASSQDRGNQPQHF. For the CDR3, the DNA is TGCGCCAGCAGCCAGGACAGGGGGAATCAGCCCCAGCATTTT.

V and J are TRBV5-4 and TRBJ2-1, with 11 bases that match TRBD2. V shed 0 bases, J shed 6 bases, and the junction held 11 bases outside the gene matches. Per germline, CDR1 SGHNT and CDR2 YYREEE (reference sequence). The CDR3 extends over 18 amino acids. The CDR3 region is CASSLALLAGGTPNEQFF. CDR3 in DNA: TGTGCCAGCAGCTTGGCCCTCTTAGCGGGAGGGACCCCCAATGAGCAGTTCTTC.

This sequence joins TRBV7-6 and TRBJ2-1; 12 positions match TRBD2. Trimming at V came to 4 bases and at J to 12 bases, leaving 7 bases not matched to a gene. The CDR3 is made up of 14 amino acids. Germline-derived CDR1 and CDR2 are SGHVS and FNYEAQ. The CDR3 sequence is CASSWTSGTGGQFF. The CDR3 DNA reads TGTGCCAGCAGCTGGACTAGCGGGACCGGGGGGCAGTTCTTC.

This chain connects TRBV4-1 to TRBJ1-2; no clear D gene. Germline V gene sequence: CDR1 MGHRA, CDR2 YSYEKL. The CDR3 sequence is 15 residues long. Trimming pared 1 base from V and 1 base from J, leaving 10 bases between. In DNA, the CDR3 is TGCGCCAGCAGCCAAGGACCAGGCAGTAACTATGGCTACACCTTC. This codes for CASSQGPGSNYGYTF.

This clone occurred a few times. The rearrangement uses TRBV25-1 and TRBJ2-7, with D possibly TRBD1 on 5 matching bases. The CDR3 runs to 13 residues. V was trimmed by 4 bases and J by 3 bases, leaving 10 bases between them. Germline CDR1 reads MGHDK; CDR2 reads SYGVNS. The CDR3 region has the DNA TGTGCCAGCAGTGCTTTTAGGGGCTACGAGCAGTACTTC. Translation gives CASSAFRGYEQYF.

J is TRBJ2-2 and V is TRBV2, with 7 bases fitting TRBD2. Germline trimming cut 3 bases from V and 4 bases from J; bases unmatched to any gene: 5. The CDR3 is made up of 15 amino acids. Germline-derived CDR1 and CDR2 are SNHLY and FYNNEI. The CDR3 region has the DNA TGTGCCAGCAGTGAGGGGGAGCGGGGCACCGGGGAGCTGTTTTTT. Translating it yields CASSEGERGTGELFF. The variable domain in full, with the rest retrieved from reference TRBV2 and TRBJ2-2, is EPEVTQTPSHQVTQMGQEVILRCVPISNHLYFYWYRQILGQKVEFLVSFYNNEISEKSEIFDDQFSVERPDGSNFTLKIRSTKLEDSAMYFCASSEGERGTGELFFGEGSRLTVL.

The genes are TRBV18 and TRBJ2-1, with 7 bases lining up with TRBD2. This CDR3 has 13 amino acids. V dropped 4 bases and J dropped 3; count of bases not matched to a gene: 0. CDR1 and CDR2 (germline): KGHSH, LQKENI. CDR3 region: CASSREGYNEQFF. CDR3 in DNA: TGTGCCAGCTCACGGGAGGGCTACAATGAGCAGTTCTTC. Full variable domain (missing parts from reference TRBV18 and TRBJ2-1): NAGVMQNPRHLVRRRGQEARLRCSPMKGHSHVYWYRQLPEEGLKFMVYLQKENIIDESGMPKERFSAEFPKEGPSILRIQQVVRGDSAAYFCASSREGYNEQFFGPGTRLTVL.

The rearrangement joins TRBV5-5 to TRBJ2-7; D possibly corresponds to TRBD1 (6 bases). Trimming took 4 bases from V and 1 from J, leaving 9 bases between them. The germline V gene has CDR1 SGHKS and CDR2 YYEKEE (reference sequence). CDR3 length equals 13 residues. In nucleotides, the CDR3 is TGTGCCAGCAGCACAGGGATTTCCTACGAGCAGTACTTC. This encodes CASSTGISYEQYF.

The gene calls are TRBV19 and TRBJ1-5; 12 nucleotides match TRBD1. Germline V lookup: CDR1 LNHDA, CDR2 SQIVND (reference sequence). V gave up 5 bases and J gave up 3 bases; unmatched junction bases: 14. This CDR3 contains 19 residues. CDR3 protein: CASSLSGTGGRFVNQPQHF. CDR3 DNA: TGTGCCAGTAGTCTCTCCGGGACAGGGGGCCGATTTGTCAATCAGCCCCAGCATTTT.

The V and J genes are TRBV2 and TRBJ2-5, with 9 bases lining up with TRBD1. V lost 6 bases, J lost 4 bases, and 6 bases stayed unmatched. This CDR3 is 14 amino acids long. Germline-derived CDR1 and CDR2 are SNHLY and FYNNEI. DNA for the CDR3: TGTGCCAGCAGGCCCGGGACAGGGATAGAGACCCAGTACTTC. Translating gives CASRPGTGIETQYF.

On this clone itself: A read error may account for a junction end that differs from germline. The chain employs TRBV11-2 and TRBJ2-3; possibly TRBD1 for D (6 bases). The CDR3 consists of 14 residues. From germline, CDR1 is SGHAT and CDR2 FQNNGV. The DNA for the CDR3 is TGTGCCAGCAGAACGGGACAACGCACAGATTCGCAGTATTTT. Translating it yields CASRTGQRTDSQYF.

Details on this clone: The same CDR3 can be traced to other DNA sequences in this sample. V is TRBV2 and J is TRBJ1-5, with D possibly being TRBD1 (5 bases). Germline values: CDR1 SNHLY, CDR2 FYNNEI. The CDR3 consists of 14 residues. Trimming shortened V by 3 bases and J by 2 bases, and 8 bases separated the two germline ends. CDR3 bases: TGTGCCAGCAGTGACAGGGTAGGCAATCAGCCCCAGCATTTT. Its translation is CASSDRVGNQPQHF.

The rearrangement uses TRBV7-2 and TRBJ2-1, with D tentatively TRBD2 (5 bases). The CDR3 covers 14 residues. Germline-derived CDR1 and CDR2 are SGHTA and FQGNSA. V lost 3 bases and J 6 bases, leaving 12 bases between the germline ends. The CDR3, as DNA: TGTGCCAGCAGCTTTATGGGAGCGAGCAATGAGCAGTTCTTC. This gives the protein CASSFMGASNEQFF.

The chain uses TRBV27 and TRBJ2-1; the match to TRBD2 covers 7 bases. In germline, CDR1 is MNHEY, CDR2 SMNVEV (reference sequence). J gave up 7 bases and V 8 bases, and 11 bases lay outside the gene matches. The CDR3 has 14 residues. Here the CDR3 reads CASAPSGFFNEQFF. The DNA for the CDR3 is TGTGCCAGCGCCCCTAGCGGCTTCTTTAATGAGCAGTTCTTC.

V and J are TRBV7-8 and TRBJ2-2; TRBD1 agrees at 9 bases. There are 18 residues in the CDR3. The J segment lost 2 bases and the V segment lost 4 bases, leaving 11 bases of the junction unmatched. The germline gives CDR1 SGHVS, CDR2 FQNEAQ. The CDR3 sequence is CASSSPGTGLPNTGELFF. The CDR3 DNA reads TGTGCCAGCAGCTCACCGGGGACAGGGTTACCCAACACCGGGGAGCTGTTTTTT.

The genes are TRBV25-1 and TRBJ2-7, with 13 bases lining up with TRBD2. Germline V CDR1 and CDR2: MGHDK, SYGVNS. The CDR3 consists of 15 residues. After removal of 2 bases from V and 5 bases from J, the junction contained 3 bases not matched to a gene. Here the CDR3 reads CASSEGLAGVNEQYF. The DNA of the CDR3 is TGTGCCAGCAGTGAAGGACTAGCGGGAGTCAACGAGCAGTACTTC.

This sequence joins TRBV2 and TRBJ2-3; D gene unclear. This CDR3 has 14 amino acids. Per the germline V gene, CDR1 is SNHLY and CDR2 is FYNNEI. V lost 6 bases and J 1 base, leaving 11 bases between the germline ends. The chain's CDR3 is CASSLEQGTDTQYF. The DNA for the CDR3 is TGTGCCAGCAGCTTAGAGCAGGGCACAGATACGCAGTATTTT.

V gene TRBV5-4 combines with J gene TRBJ1-1, with TRBD1 matching 8 bases. Germline V gives CDR1 SGHNT, CDR2 YYREEE (reference sequence). The CDR3 has 13 amino acids. With 5 bases clipped from V and 6 bases from J, the junction kept 6 bases outside the gene matches. CDR3 nucleotide sequence: TGTGCCAGCAGGAAGGACAGGGAGGCTGAAGCTTTCTTT. Translating gives CASRKDREAEAFF. The full variable domain, its missing parts supplied by reference TRBV5-4 and TRBJ1-1, is ETGVTQSPTHLIKTRGQQVTLRCSSQSGHNTVSWYQQALGQGPQFIFQYYREEENGRGNFPPRFSGLQFPNYSSELNVNALELDDSALYLCASRKDREAEAFFGQGTRLTVV.